The 30 T cell receptor beta chains listed next were all sequenced from one sample in a study of blood T cell repertoires in COVID-19. Repertoires were generated with immunoSEQ multiplex PCR, while TCRdb's copy carries only in-frame clones and drops some. The table lists over 110,000 clones, approximately 89% of them singletons. Source material: peripheral blood. These receptors came from a human donor in a cohort sampled during active COVID-19.

The chain joins TRBV7-2 to TRBJ1-4; D uncertain. CDR1 and CDR2 (germline): SGHTA, FQGNSA. Between the trimmed V and J ends, which lost 0 bases and 8 bases, there was a span of 13 bases. The CDR3 has 15 residues. DNA for the CDR3: TGTGCCAGCAGCTTAGCAGGGAGAGGATCCGAAAAACTGTTTTTT. Encoded protein: CASSLAGRGSEKLFF.

The chain uses TRBV19 and TRBJ2-7, with 7 bases aligning to TRBD1. Trimming at V came to 1 base and at J to 3 bases, leaving 3 bases not matched to a gene. The CDR3 sequence is 14 residues long. CDR1 and CDR2 from the germline V gene are LNHDA and SQIVND (reference sequence). DNA for the CDR3: TGTGCCAGTAGTATAGGGGACAGTTTCTACGAGCAGTACTTC. It translates to CASSIGDSFYEQYF.

V usage is TRBV10-3 and J usage is TRBJ2-3, with 11 nucleotides matching TRBD2. CDR1 is ENHRY and CDR2 is SYGVKD in the germline V gene. V shed 4 bases and J 1 base; nucleotides not matched to a gene: 1. The CDR3 extends over 15 amino acids. The CDR3 spells CAISGTSGRTDTQYF. For the CDR3, the DNA is TGTGCCATCAGTGGGACTAGCGGGCGCACAGATACGCAGTATTTT.

This clone occurred once. The genes are TRBV7-8 and TRBJ1-2; D may be TRBD1 (5 bases). V was clipped by 5 bases and J by 1 base, with 8 bases between them. The CDR3 consists of 13 residues. CDR1 and CDR2 from the germline V gene are SGHVS and FQNEAQ. DNA of the CDR3: TGTGCCAGCAGCCTGGGGGGTAACTATGGCTACACCTTC. Translating it yields CASSLGGNYGYTF.

The rearrangement uses TRBV4-3 and TRBJ1-4; 8 nucleotides align to TRBD1. The J segment lost 5 bases and the V segment lost 3 bases, leaving 5 bases of the junction unmatched. CDR1 is LGHNA and CDR2 is YSLEER in the germline V gene. This CDR3 is built from 15 residues. This CDR3 reads CASSHHRGGNEKLFF. CDR3 DNA sequence: TGCGCCAGCAGCCACCACAGGGGGGGAAATGAAAAACTGTTTTTT.

The chain carries TRBV3-1 (or the pseudogene TRBV3-2) and TRBJ2-2; D possibly corresponds to TRBD1 (7 bases). The V gene's germline CDR1 is LGHDT and CDR2 YNNKEL (reference sequence). The CDR3 extends over 14 amino acids. Trimming left V 4 bases short and J 5 bases short, with 11 bases between. As DNA, the CDR3 is TGTGCCAGCAGCCGGACAGGAGGGACCGGGGAGCTGTTTTTT. Protein sequence: CASSRTGGTGELFF.

The chain is built from TRBV20-1 and TRBJ1-1; a weak D match, TRBD1 (5 bases). The CDR3 loop spans 11 amino acids. The germline V gene has CDR1 DFQATT and CDR2 SNEGSKA (reference sequence). The DNA of the CDR3 is TGCAGCCAACAGGCGAACACTGAAGCTTTCTTT. Amino acid sequence: CSQQANTEAFF.

J is TRBJ2-3 and V is TRBV7-6; TRBD1 aligns across 7 bases. Germline CDR1 reads SGHVS; CDR2 reads FNYEAQ. CDR3 length: 15 amino acids. Trimming cost V 1 base and J 2 bases; bases outside gene matches: 3. CDR3 DNA sequence: TGTGCCAGCAGCTTAGGAGGGGGCTTCACAGATACGCAGTATTTT. Its translation is CASSLGGGFTDTQYF.

V is TRBV9 and J is TRBJ1-2; 7 bases line up with TRBD1. Germline V gives CDR1 SGDLS, CDR2 YYNGEE. Trimming at V came to 0 bases and at J to 3 bases, leaving 5 bases not matched to a gene. The CDR3 spans 15 residues. The CDR3 DNA follows: TGTGCCAGCAGCGTAGTAGGGGACAGTGACTATGGCTACACCTTC. Residues: CASSVVGDSDYGYTF.

The chain couples TRBV27 to TRBJ2-5; 11 positions match TRBD1. CDR1 is MNHEY and CDR2 is SMNVEV in the germline V gene (reference sequence). The CDR3 length is 15 residues. With V trimmed by 4 bases and J by 2 bases, 3 bases remained unmatched. The chain's CDR3 is CASSWGTGGQETQYF. CDR3 DNA: TGTGCCAGCAGTTGGGGGACAGGGGGACAAGAGACCCAGTACTTC.

The J gene is TRBJ2-1, the V gene TRBV4-1; TRBD2 is a possible D gene (6 bases). Germline V gives CDR1 MGHRA, CDR2 YSYEKL. V gave up 1 base and J gave up 4 bases, with 14 bases separating them. The CDR3 length is 16 residues. CDR3 DNA: TGCGCCAGCAGCCAAGGGGCCACTAGCCGATACAATGAGCAGTTCTTC. Translation gives CASSQGATSRYNEQFF.

This clone was observed a handful of times. The genes are TRBV12-3 or TRBV12-4 and TRBJ2-3; the D is unclear. The CDR3 loop spans 12 amino acids. Trimming cost V 4 bases and J 2 bases, with 4 bases left between them. CDR3 sequence reads: CASSSYTDTQYF. In DNA, the CDR3 is TGTGCCAGCAGTTCTTACACAGATACGCAGTATTTT.

This clone has only one observation. The chain employs TRBV6-5 and TRBJ2-2; D not resolved. CDR1 is MNHEY, CDR2 SVGAGI, per germline. Trimming left V 0 bases short and J 5 bases short, with 4 bases between. The CDR3 is made up of 13 amino acids. CDR3 sequence: CASSYSRTGELFF. CDR3 coding DNA: TGTGCCAGCAGTTACTCCAGGACCGGGGAGCTGTTTTTT.

This clone was found a few times. The CDR3 sequence: CSASRQRGDRTQYF. CDR3 bases: TGCAGTGCTAGTCGCCAGCGGGGGGATAGAACCCAGTACTTC. V usage is TRBV20-1 and J usage is TRBJ2-5; 9 positions match TRBD2. The CDR3 has 14 amino acids. In germline, CDR1 is DFQATT, CDR2 SNEGSKA (reference sequence). Trimming cost V 3 bases and J 8 bases; bases outside gene matches: 10.

This rearrangement joins TRBV6-5 to TRBJ2-7, with D possibly being TRBD1 (6 bases). The V gene's germline CDR1 is MNHEY and CDR2 SVGAGI. Trimming shortened V by 6 bases and J by 4 bases, and 16 bases separated the two germline ends. The CDR3 is 14 amino acids. In DNA, the CDR3 is TGTGCCAGCAGAGCCGGGACATCGTGGTACGAGCAGTACTTC. It specifies CASRAGTSWYEQYF.

The chain is built from TRBV2 and TRBJ1-3; a weak D match, TRBD1 (5 bases). Germline CDR1 reads SNHLY; CDR2 reads FYNNEI. Trimming cost V 2 bases and J 3 bases, with 11 bases left between them. CDR3 size: 15 residues. CDR3 region: CASSERGNFGNTIYF. DNA for the CDR3: TGTGCCAGCAGTGAAAGGGGTAATTTTGGAAACACCATATATTTT.

The chain combines TRBV5-1 with TRBJ2-3; 7 nucleotides match TRBD2. The CDR3 length is 14 residues. Per germline, CDR1 SGHRS and CDR2 YFSETQ. Unmatched junction bases numbered 2, after V lost 0 bases and J lost 4 bases. CDR3 protein: CASSLVGRADTQYF. The CDR3 DNA sequence: TGCGCCAGCAGCTTGGTGGGGAGGGCAGATACGCAGTATTTT. Based on the CDR3 plus reference TRBV5-1 and TRBJ2-3, the full variable domain is KAGVTQTPRYLIKTRGQQVTLSCSPISGHRSVSWYQQTPGQGLQFLFEYFSETQRNKGNFPGRFSGRQFSNSRSEMNVSTLELGDSALYLCASSLVGRADTQYFGPGTRLTVL.

The chain uses TRBV7-2 and TRBJ1-3; 12 bases match TRBD1. The CDR3 is made up of 14 amino acids. Per germline, CDR1 SGHTA and CDR2 FQGNSA. J was trimmed by 7 bases and V by 4 bases; bases with no gene match: 2. CDR3: CASSSGTGGNTIYF. DNA for the CDR3: TGTGCCAGCAGCTCCGGGACAGGGGGCAACACCATATATTTT. The whole variable domain, remainder taken from reference TRBV7-2 and TRBJ1-3, is GAGVSQSPSNKVTEKGKDVELRCDPISGHTALYWYRQSLGQGLEFLIYFQGNSAPDKSGLPSDRFSAERTGGSVSTLTIQRTQQEDSAVYLCASSSGTGGNTIYFGEGSWLTVV.

This clone was observed a single time. The V and J genes are TRBV9 and TRBJ2-1; 8 bases align to TRBD2. This CDR3 is built from 14 residues. After removal of 2 bases from V and 5 bases from J, the junction contained 3 bases not matched to a gene. Germline values: CDR1 SGDLS, CDR2 YYNGEE. The CDR3 sequence: CASSVSGTDNEQFF. In nucleotides, the CDR3 is TGTGCCAGCAGCGTTAGCGGGACGGACAATGAGCAGTTCTTC. Full variable domain (outside the CDR3, taken from reference TRBV9 and TRBJ2-1): DSGVTQTPKHLITATGQRVTLRCSPRSGDLSVYWYQQSLDQGLQFLIQYYNGEERAKGNILERFSAQQFPDLHSELNLSSLELGDSALYFCASSVSGTDNEQFFGPGTRLTVL.

This clone was seen only a few times. This rearrangement joins TRBV7-2 to TRBJ2-1; 16 nucleotides align to TRBD2. The CDR3 spans 17 residues. The junction had 6 bases not matched to a gene; V was cut back by 5 bases and J by 5 bases. Germline CDR1 is SGHTA and CDR2 is FQGNSA. CDR3 in amino acids: CASSQGLAGGLNNEQFF. The CDR3 bases are TGTGCCAGCAGCCAGGGACTAGCGGGGGGGCTCAACAATGAGCAGTTCTTC.

This chain links TRBV6-2 or TRBV6-3 with TRBJ2-1; 14 bases are shared with TRBD2. The CDR3 covers 19 residues. The V and J ends lost 2 bases and 2 bases, in that order; junction bases with no gene match: 8. Germline V gene lookup returns CDR1 MNHEY and CDR2 SVGEGT. The CDR3 bases are TGTGCCAGCAGTTACCGGACTAGCGGGGGGCCCCACACCTACAATGAGCAGTTCTTC. This gives the protein CASSYRTSGGPHTYNEQFF.

The chain uses TRBV11-2 and TRBJ2-5; 9 positions match TRBD1. The ends lost 7 bases at V and 3 bases at J; junction bases unmatched: 9. Germline-derived CDR1 and CDR2 are SGHAT and FQNNGV. The CDR3 is 15 amino acids. CDR3 sequence: CASTPGQGTKETQYF. The CDR3 coding sequence is TGTGCCAGCACCCCGGGACAGGGAACCAAAGAGACCCAGTACTTC.

The V gene is TRBV7-3, the J gene TRBJ2-3; 9 bases fit TRBD1. V was clipped by 5 bases and J by 4 bases; unmatched bases: 4. In germline, CDR1 is SGHTA, CDR2 FQGTGA. The CDR3 runs 14 residues. The CDR3 coding sequence is TGTGCCAGCAGCCGCTGGGACAGGGCAGATACGCAGTATTTT. Encoded protein: CASSRWDRADTQYF.

The chain is built from TRBV7-8 and TRBJ2-7; the D gene is possibly TRBD1 (6 bases). The CDR3 consists of 15 residues. The ends were cut back, 5 bases at V and 3 bases at J, with 17 bases in the middle. The V gene's germline CDR1 is SGHVS and CDR2 FQNEAQ. Here the CDR3 DNA reads TGTGCCAGCAGCGCCGGGACAAGGGTCCTCTACGAGCAGTACTTC. It yields the protein CASSAGTRVLYEQYF.

This chain links TRBV5-1 with TRBJ2-6; D uncertain. Germline CDR1 SGHRS, CDR2 YFSETQ. CDR3 length equals 16 residues. Between the trimmed V and J ends, which lost 0 bases and 4 bases, there was a span of 11 bases. The DNA of the CDR3 is TGCGCCAGCAGCTTGGATCCGGGTCCCGGGGCCAACGTCCTGACTTTC. Its protein product is CASSLDPGPGANVLTF.

J is TRBJ1-1 and V is TRBV6-2 or TRBV6-3; D possibly corresponds to TRBD1 (6 bases). This CDR3 contains 15 residues. Between the trimmed V and J ends, which lost 2 bases and 5 bases, there was a span of 15 bases. Germline values: CDR1 MNHEY, CDR2 SVGEGT. The CDR3 DNA sequence: TGTGCCAGCAGTTACATAAGGGGGGGAGGAACTGAAGCTTTCTTT. Translation gives CASSYIRGGGTEAFF.

The chain employs TRBV7-9 and TRBJ2-3; 10 nucleotides match TRBD1. This CDR3 is 15 amino acids long. J gave up 2 bases and V 6 bases, and 5 bases lay outside the gene matches. In germline, CDR1 is SEHNR, CDR2 FQNEAQ (reference sequence). CDR3 protein: CASRPGTGVTDTQYF. Here the CDR3 DNA reads TGTGCCAGCAGGCCCGGGACAGGGGTCACAGATACGCAGTATTTT.

The chain uses TRBV29-1 and TRBJ2-2; TRBD1 matches at 7 bases. The V gene end was trimmed by 7 bases and the J gene end by 4 bases; junction bases not matched to a gene: 6. From germline, CDR1 is SQVTM and CDR2 ANQGSEA. The CDR3 spans 13 residues. Here the CDR3 reads CSAGQTFTGELFF. CDR3 DNA sequence: TGCAGCGCGGGACAGACCTTCACCGGGGAGCTGTTTTTT.

This clone occurred once. The CDR3 DNA reads TGTGCCAGCTCACAGGGACAGGGGCAAGAAGCTTTCTTT. Protein: CASSQGQGQEAFF. The chain recombines TRBV18 with TRBJ1-1; the match to TRBD1 covers 10 bases. Germline CDR1 KGHSH, CDR2 LQKENI. The CDR3 runs 13 residues. After removal of 4 bases from V and 8 bases from J, the junction contained 4 bases not matched to a gene.

J is TRBJ2-1 and V is TRBV4-1, with TRBD2 matching over 10 bases. The CDR3 runs 16 residues. Germline V gene lookup returns CDR1 MGHRA and CDR2 YSYEKL. Germline trimming cut 6 bases from V and 8 bases from J; bases unmatched to any gene: 13. The CDR3 nucleotides read TGCGCCAGCAGTCCCACCGTAGCGGGGGGCCAGGATGAGCAGTTCTTC. Translating gives CASSPTVAGGQDEQFF.